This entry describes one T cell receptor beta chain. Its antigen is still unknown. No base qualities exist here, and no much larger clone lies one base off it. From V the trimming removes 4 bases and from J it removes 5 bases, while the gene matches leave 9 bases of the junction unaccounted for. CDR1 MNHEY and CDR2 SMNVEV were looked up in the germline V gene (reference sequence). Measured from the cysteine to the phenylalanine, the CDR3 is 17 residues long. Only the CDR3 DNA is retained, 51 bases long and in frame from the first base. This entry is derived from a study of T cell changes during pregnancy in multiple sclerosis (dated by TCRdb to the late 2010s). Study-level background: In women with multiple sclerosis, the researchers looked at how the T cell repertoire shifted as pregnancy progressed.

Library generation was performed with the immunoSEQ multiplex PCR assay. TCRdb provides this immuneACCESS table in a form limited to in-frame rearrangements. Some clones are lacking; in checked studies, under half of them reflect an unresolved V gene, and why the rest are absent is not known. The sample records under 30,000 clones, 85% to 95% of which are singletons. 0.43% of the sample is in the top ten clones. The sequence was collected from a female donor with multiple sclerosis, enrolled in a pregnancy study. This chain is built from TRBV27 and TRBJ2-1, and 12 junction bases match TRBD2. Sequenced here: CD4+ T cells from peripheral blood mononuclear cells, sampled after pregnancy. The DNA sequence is TGTGCCAGCAGTTCGTTAATCGGACTAGCGGGGAACAATGAGCAGTTCTTC. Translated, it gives CASSSLIGLAGNNEQFF.